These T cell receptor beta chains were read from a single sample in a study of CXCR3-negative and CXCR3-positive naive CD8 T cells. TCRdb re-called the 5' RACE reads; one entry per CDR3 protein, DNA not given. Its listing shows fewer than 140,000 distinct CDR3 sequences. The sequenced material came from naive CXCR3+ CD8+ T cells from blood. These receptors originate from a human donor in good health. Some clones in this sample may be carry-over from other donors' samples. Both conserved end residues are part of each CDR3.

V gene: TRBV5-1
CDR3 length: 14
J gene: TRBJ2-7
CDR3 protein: CASSQGQGLYEQYF

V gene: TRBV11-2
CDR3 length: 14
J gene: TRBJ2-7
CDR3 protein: CASGHAGGAYEQYF

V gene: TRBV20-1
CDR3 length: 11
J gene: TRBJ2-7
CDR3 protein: CSARISYEQYF

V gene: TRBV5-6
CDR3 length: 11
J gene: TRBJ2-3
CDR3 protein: CASHSGDTQYF

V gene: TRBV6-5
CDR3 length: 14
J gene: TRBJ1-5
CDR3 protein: CASRGTGPHQPQHF

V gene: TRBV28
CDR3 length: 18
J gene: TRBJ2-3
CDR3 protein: CASSQPPQRGPSTDTQYF

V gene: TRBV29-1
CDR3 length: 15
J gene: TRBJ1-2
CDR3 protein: CSVVHGGGLDYGYTF

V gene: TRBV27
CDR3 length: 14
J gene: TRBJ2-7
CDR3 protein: CASSGDSRPYEQYF

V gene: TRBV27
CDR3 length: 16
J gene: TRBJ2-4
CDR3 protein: CASSSRQGASKNIQYF

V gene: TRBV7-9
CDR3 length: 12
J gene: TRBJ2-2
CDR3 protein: CASSPDDGELFF

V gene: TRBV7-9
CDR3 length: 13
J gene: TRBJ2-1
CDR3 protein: CASSEDGGNEQFF

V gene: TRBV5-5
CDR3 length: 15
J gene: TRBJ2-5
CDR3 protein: CASSPDRVGQETQYF

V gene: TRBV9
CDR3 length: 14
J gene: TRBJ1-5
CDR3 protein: CASSVDSQNQPQHF

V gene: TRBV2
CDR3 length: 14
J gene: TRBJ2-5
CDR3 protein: CASSEAAGEETQYF

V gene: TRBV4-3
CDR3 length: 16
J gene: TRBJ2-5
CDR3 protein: CASSQLAGGPKETQYF

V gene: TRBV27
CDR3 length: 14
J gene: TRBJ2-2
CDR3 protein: CASSPPYNTGELFF

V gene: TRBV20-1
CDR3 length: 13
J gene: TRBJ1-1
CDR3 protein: CSAAGTAYTEAFF

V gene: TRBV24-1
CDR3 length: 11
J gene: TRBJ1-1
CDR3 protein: CATSDLGLAFF